This T cell receptor beta chain was obtained from a study of human T cells and chemical hapten exposure. The time point denotes: patch test 2, 6 weeks after DPC sensitization. The treatment: therapeutic diphenylcyclopropenone sensitization with weekly scalp DPC. TCRdb analysed the RACE reads with MiXCR anew, one entry per CDR3 protein. The table lists about 350,000 distinct CDR3 sequences, under 6.5% of them singletons. Germline V lookup: CDR1 MNHNY, CDR2 SVGAGI (reference sequence). V was clipped by 7 bases and J by 2 bases; unmatched bases: 8. The CDR3 length is 15 residues. In this sample, this clonotype turned up many times.

The TCR was taken from a woman aged 18-29 years with alopecia areata. Some clones in this sample may be carry-over from other donors' samples. The J gene is TRBJ1-5, the V gene TRBV6-6; 7 bases match TRBD1. Sample: whole blood, taken in connection with sensitization to the hapten diphenylcyclopropenone (DPC). The CDR3 bases are TGTGCCAGCACAGAGGACAGGTCGCGCAATCAGCCCCAGCATTTT. Protein product: CASTEDRSRNQPQHF.